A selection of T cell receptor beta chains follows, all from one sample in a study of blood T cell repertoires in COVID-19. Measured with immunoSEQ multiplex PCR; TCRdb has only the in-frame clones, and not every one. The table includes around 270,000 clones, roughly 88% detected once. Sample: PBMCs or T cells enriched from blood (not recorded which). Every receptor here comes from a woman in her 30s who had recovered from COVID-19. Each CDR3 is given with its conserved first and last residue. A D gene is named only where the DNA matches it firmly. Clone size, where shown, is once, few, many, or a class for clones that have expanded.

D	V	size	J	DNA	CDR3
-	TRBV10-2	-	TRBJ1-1	TGCGCCAGCAGTGATGGGAGGAACACTGAAGCTTTCTTT	CASSDGRNTEAFF
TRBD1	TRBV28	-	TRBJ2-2	TGTGCCAGCAGTTTTCCGGGACAGGGCTCCGGGGAGCTGTTTTTT	CASSFPGQGSGELFF
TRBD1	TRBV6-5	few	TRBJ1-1	TGTGCCAGCACCCTACAGGGGGCGCGGGCAGCTTTCTTT	CASTLQGARAAFF
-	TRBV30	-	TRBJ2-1	TGTGCCTGGAGTTCATGGGGCGTAAGAAGCTCCTACAATGAGCAGTTCTTC	CAWSSWGVRSSYNEQFF
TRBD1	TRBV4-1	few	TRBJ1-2	TGCGCCAGCAGCCAAGTCGACAGGGCGACCTATGGCTACACCTTC	CASSQVDRATYGYTF
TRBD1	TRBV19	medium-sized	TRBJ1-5	TGTGCCAGTAGTAGACAGGGGGCTTGGAATCAGCCCCAGCATTTT	CASSRQGAWNQPQHF
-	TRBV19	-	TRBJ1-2	TGTGCCAGTAGTGAGAGAACTTCCGGGATCAATGGCTACACCTTC	CASSERTSGINGYTF
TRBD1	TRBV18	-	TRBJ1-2	TGTGCCAGCTCAAGACAGGGGGCGGACTATGGCTACACCTTC	CASSRQGADYGYTF
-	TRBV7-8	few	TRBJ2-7	TGTGCCAGCAGCTCGCGGACAGCCCCCTACGAGCAGTACTTC	CASSSRTAPYEQYF
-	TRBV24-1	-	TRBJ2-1	TGTGCCACCAGTGAATACGACTGGCCGGGGGAGCAGTTCTTC	CATSEYDWPGEQFF
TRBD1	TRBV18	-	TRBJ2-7	TGTGCCAGCTCACCAACGACAGGGGAAATCTACGAGCAGTACTTC	CASSPTTGEIYEQYF
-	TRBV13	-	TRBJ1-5	TGTGCCAGCAGCTTAGGTCCAGGGTCGGTGCCCCAGCATTTT	CASSLGPGSVPQHF
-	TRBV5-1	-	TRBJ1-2	TGCGCCAGCAGCTTGGAAGCCCAGGTGGATGGCTACACCTTC	CASSLEAQVDGYTF
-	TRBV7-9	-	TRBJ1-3	TGTGCCAGTGATCGAGGGGGCACCATATATTTT	CASDRGGTIYF
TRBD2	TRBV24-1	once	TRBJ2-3	TGTGCCACCAGTGATTCTGCTAGCGGAGAGACTAATACGCAGTATTTT	CATSDSASGETNTQYF
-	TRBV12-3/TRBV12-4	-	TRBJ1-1	TGTGCCAGCACTTTGATGACCGGGACTGAAGCTTTCTTT	CASTLMTGTEAFF
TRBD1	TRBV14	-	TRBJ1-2	TGTGCCAGCAGCGACAGGGACCGGCATGGCTACACCTTC	CASSDRDRHGYTF
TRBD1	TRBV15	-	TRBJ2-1	TGTGCCACCAGCAGGACAGGGTCTCGGGAGCAGTTCTTC	CATSRTGSREQFF
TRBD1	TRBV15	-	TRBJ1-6	TGTGCCACCAGCAGAGCCCTAGTAGGGACAGGGAATTCACCCCTCCACTTT	CATSRALVGTGNSPLHF
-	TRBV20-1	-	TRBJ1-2	TGCAGTGCGAGGGTGTACGGCTACACCTTC	CSARVYGYTF
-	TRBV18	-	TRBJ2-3	TGTGCCAGCTCACCATTGGCGACACCAAGCACAGATACGCAGTATTTT	CASSPLATPSTDTQYF
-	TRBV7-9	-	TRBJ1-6	TGTGCCAGCAGCTTCCGGGGCTCCTATAATTCACCCCTCCACTTT	CASSFRGSYNSPLHF
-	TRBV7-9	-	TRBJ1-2	TGTGCCAGCAGCTTAGGGGGAGGACCCGCACCCTATGGCTACACCTTC	CASSLGGGPAPYGYTF
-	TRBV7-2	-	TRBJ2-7	TGTGCCAGCAGCTTACAAGCGGCAAACTCCTACGAGCAGTACTTC	CASSLQAANSYEQYF
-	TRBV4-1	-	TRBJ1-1	TGCGCCAGCAGCCCCGGACAGTTGAACACTGAAGCTTTCTTT	CASSPGQLNTEAFF
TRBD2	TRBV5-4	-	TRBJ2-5	TGTGCCAGCAGTGCTAGCGGGAGCCAAGAGACCCAGTACTTC	CASSASGSQETQYF
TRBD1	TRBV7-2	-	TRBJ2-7	TGTGCCAGCAGCTCCGGACAGGGGCCCTACGAGCAGTACTTC	CASSSGQGPYEQYF
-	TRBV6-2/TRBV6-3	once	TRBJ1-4	TGTGCCAGCAGTTACTCGCGGGGGGCCATGGCGTTGGAAAAACTGTTTTTT	CASSYSRGAMALEKLFF
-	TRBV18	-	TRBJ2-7	TGTGCCAGCTCACCACCGGGAGTCAGCGAGCAGTACTTC	CASSPPGVSEQYF
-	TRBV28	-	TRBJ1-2	TGTGCCAGCAGCTGGGGGGGCTATGGCTACACCTTC	CASSWGGYGYTF
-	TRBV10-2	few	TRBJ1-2	TGCGCCAGCAGCGAGTTTTACCAGGGGCCGACTCGTGGCTACACCTTC	CASSEFYQGPTRGYTF
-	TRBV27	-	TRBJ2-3	TGTGCCAGCAGTTCCGGACAGTTCGCAGATACGCAGTATTTT	CASSSGQFADTQYF
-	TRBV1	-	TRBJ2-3	TGCACCAGCAGCCAACATGAGGGAGGGCCTTCTAGCACAGATACGCAGTATTTT	CTSSQHEGGPSSTDTQYF
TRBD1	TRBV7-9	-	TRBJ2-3	TGTGCCAGCAGCTCAGGACAGGGAGAAGATACGCAGTATTTT	CASSSGQGEDTQYF
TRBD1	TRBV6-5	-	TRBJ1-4	TGTGCCAGCAGTTACGACGACAGGGGTAAAAAACTGTTTTTT	CASSYDDRGKKLFF
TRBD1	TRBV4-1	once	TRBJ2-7	TGCGCCAGCAGCCCTAGGGGGCGGGCCTACGAGCAGTACTTC	CASSPRGRAYEQYF
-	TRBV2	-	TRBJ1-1	TGTGCCAGCAGGACCGGGACACTCGGCTATACTGAAGCTTTCTTT	CASRTGTLGYTEAFF